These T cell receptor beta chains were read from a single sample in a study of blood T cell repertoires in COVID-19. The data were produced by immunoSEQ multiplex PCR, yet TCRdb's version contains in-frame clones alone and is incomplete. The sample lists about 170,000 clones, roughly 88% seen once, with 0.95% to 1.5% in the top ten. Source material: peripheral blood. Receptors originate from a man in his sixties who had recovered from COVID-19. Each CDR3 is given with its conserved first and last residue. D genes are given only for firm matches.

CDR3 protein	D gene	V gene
CASSNSRGDMNTEAFF	-	TRBV9
CAWSLGYSYNSPLHF	-	TRBV30
CASSYEGNYGYTF	-	TRBV6-5
CASSFEPQDTQYF	-	TRBV12-3/TRBV12-4
CASSYDGNQPQHF	-	TRBV6-5
CASSLVALAYEQYF	-	TRBV5-6
CASSLGQVYGYTF	-	TRBV5-1
CASTPAVLNYGYTF	-	TRBV6-5
CATSVRQGYTEAFF	TRBD1	TRBV15
CASSLAGDVNSPLHF	-	TRBV7-2
CASSIVPGQGVAGAFF	TRBD1	TRBV19
CASNRDNPGNTEAFF	-	TRBV5-1
CASSWSNTQYF	-	TRBV12-3/TRBV12-4
CASSLGQGFEKLFF	-	TRBV5-8
CASSFADGTQYF	-	TRBV7-9
CSVAGEETQYF	TRBD2	TRBV20-1
CSGRRQGSGTDTQYF	TRBD1	TRBV29-1
CASDIAGVYNEQFF	TRBD2	TRBV5-4
CASSEALDRLIYGYTF	TRBD1	TRBV2
CASSRLSGTSSTYEQYF	-	TRBV11-2
CASRGRAESYGYTF	-	TRBV6-5
CASSVVLAGNEQFF	TRBD2	TRBV9
CASSQVRGFQETQYF	-	TRBV3-1/TRBV3-2
CASSPPPLRQETQYF	-	TRBV7-2
CAWSPGTGSYGYTF	TRBD1	TRBV30
CASSTGTAYEQYF	TRBD1	TRBV6-5
CASSLTGTGAHEQYF	TRBD1	TRBV3-1/TRBV3-2
CASSIYSGGVQNYGYTF	-	TRBV19
CASSHRDRTGNGYTF	TRBD1	TRBV3-1/TRBV3-2
CASSEGGSYGYTF	-	TRBV6-1
CASGRGQGVGETQYF	TRBD1	TRBV12-5
CASSGRGREVYGQYF	TRBD2	TRBV30
CASSEYSMTEAFF	-	TRBV10-1
CASSRGTSGFNEQFF	TRBD2	TRBV3-1/TRBV3-2
CARTTGEEPQHF	TRBD1	TRBV5-1
CSARWEGGTFF	-	TRBV20-1
CASSALRHSDTGELFF	-	TRBV11-2
CASSDPDGGQWETQYF	-	TRBV9
CASSSTTTSGSPLHF	-	TRBV5-1
CASSWAPNQPQHF	-	TRBV5-5
CAIPTGTGGAGYTF	TRBD1	TRBV10-3
CASSPPQGPYGYTF	-	TRBV28
CSVAGLYRNEQFF	-	TRBV29-1
CASTPLRVGEQYF	-	TRBV28
CASSLSASGRVNDEQYF	-	TRBV5-1
CASSPDRGLGKLFF	-	TRBV6-5
CASSFDRDRGKGVTEAFF	TRBD1	TRBV19
CASSAPTGDNSPLHF	TRBD1	TRBV5-1